The 26 T cell receptor beta chains below were found in one sample sequenced in a study of response to subunit inactivated influenza vaccine. TCRdb analysed the RT-PCR reads with MiXCR anew, one entry per CDR3 protein. The sample has about 520,000 distinct CDR3 sequences; more than 7% are singletons. The input for sequencing was PBMCs from blood, taken around 25 months after vaccination. The origin of the receptors is a man between 50 and 75 years old who received an inactivated influenza vaccine.

In this sample, this clonotype turned up a few times. The J gene is TRBJ2-1, the V gene TRBV20-1; the match to TRBD2 covers 8 bases. V gave up 5 bases and J gave up 3 bases; unmatched junction bases: 3. Germline V gene lookup returns CDR1 DFQATT and CDR2 SNEGSKA (reference sequence). The CDR3 contains 13 residues. CDR3 nucleotide sequence: TGCAGTGCTCTGACTAGCGACTACAATGAGCAGTTCTTC. This translates into CSALTSDYNEQFF.

The rearrangement uses TRBV19 and TRBJ2-7; 11 bases agree with TRBD2. The length of the CDR3 is 16 residues. Germline CDR1 is LNHDA and CDR2 is SQIVND (reference sequence). Trimming removed 3 bases from V and 3 bases from J; junction bases left unmatched: 7. In DNA form, the CDR3 reads TGTGCCAGTAGTATGCTCCTAGCGGGAGGTGGCTACGAGCAGTACTTC. It codes for CASSMLLAGGGYEQYF.

This chain links TRBV19 with TRBJ1-1; 7 positions agree with TRBD1. The CDR3 runs to 14 residues. V lost 7 bases, J lost 0 bases, and 5 bases stayed unmatched. CDR1 and CDR2 from the germline V gene are LNHDA and SQIVND (reference sequence). The CDR3 loop reads CASTGQLMNTEAFF. In nucleotides, the CDR3 is TGTGCCAGTACGGGACAGCTAATGAACACTGAAGCTTTCTTT.

This clonotype has at least ten counts. The rearrangement uses TRBV28 and TRBJ2-3; D gene uncertain. The CDR3 has 12 amino acids. In germline, CDR1 is MDHEN, CDR2 SYDVKM. Trimming left V 3 bases short and J 7 bases short, with 8 bases between. The CDR3 nucleotides are TGTGCCAGCAGTTTTAGTGGTAATACGCAGTATTTT. Its protein product is CASSFSGNTQYF.

This clonotype was detected many times. V and J are TRBV6-5 and TRBJ2-1; 12 bases line up with TRBD2. In germline, CDR1 is MNHEY, CDR2 SVGAGI. The CDR3 loop spans 16 amino acids. J was trimmed by 6 bases and V by 4 bases; bases with no gene match: 7. The CDR3 is CASSSPSGGAVNEQFF. DNA for the CDR3: TGTGCCAGCAGTTCCCCTAGCGGGGGGGCGGTCAATGAGCAGTTCTTC.

The chain links TRBV6-2 or TRBV6-3 to TRBJ1-5; 7 nucleotides agree with TRBD1. The V gene end was trimmed by 7 bases and the J gene end by 6 bases; junction bases not matched to a gene: 18. CDR1 is MNHEY, CDR2 SVGEGT, per germline. The CDR3 has 17 amino acids. CDR3 nucleotide sequence: TGTGCCAGCACCCCGCCAGGGGGTACAGGGAGGATTCAGCCCCAGCATTTT. Amino acids: CASTPPGGTGRIQPQHF.

J is TRBJ1-2 and V is TRBV19; the D gene is possibly TRBD1 (6 bases). Trimming took 5 bases from V and 5 from J, leaving 9 bases between them. The CDR3 spans 12 residues. The germline V gene has CDR1 LNHDA and CDR2 SQIVND (reference sequence). The DNA for the CDR3 is TGTGCCAGTAGTTGGGGGCTTTATGGCTACACCTTC. As protein: CASSWGLYGYTF.

This chain links TRBV5-1 with TRBJ2-3, with no clear D. CDR3 length: 13 residues. Trimming pared 2 bases from V and 5 bases from J, leaving 9 bases between. Germline values: CDR1 SGHRS, CDR2 YFSETQ. The CDR3 region has the DNA TGCGCCAGCAGCTTAGATAGTGGAGATACGCAGTATTTT. Translating gives CASSLDSGDTQYF.

Ten or more counts support this clonotype. The V call is TRBV12-3 or TRBV12-4, the J call TRBJ2-4; D remains ambiguous. Trimming stripped 6 bases from V and 6 bases from J, with 12 bases between. The CDR3 length is 13 residues. For the CDR3, the DNA is TGTGCCAGCAGCCCACGGGCGATAAACATTCAGTACTTC. Translated: CASSPRAINIQYF.

The chain recombines TRBV4-3 with TRBJ2-4; 9 bases match TRBD1. The V gene's germline CDR1 is LGHNA and CDR2 YSLEER. This CDR3 region has 20 residues. The V gene end was trimmed by 4 bases and the J gene end by 0 bases; junction bases not matched to a gene: 16. The CDR3 nucleotides are TGCGCCAGCAGCCCAGACTCCGGGACAGGGTCCTCACTAGCCAAAAACATTCAGTACTTC. It specifies CASSPDSGTGSSLAKNIQYF.

The CDR3 region is CASSFTTGANEKLFF. Here the CDR3 DNA reads TGTGCCAGCAGCTTCACGACAGGCGCTAATGAAAAACTGTTTTTT. J is TRBJ1-4 and V is TRBV12-3 or TRBV12-4; TRBD1 might be the D (6 bases). Trimming pared 6 bases from V and 3 bases from J, leaving 14 bases between. The CDR3 spans 15 residues.

In this sample, this clonotype turned up a few times. The genes are TRBV9 and TRBJ2-7, with 13 bases aligning to TRBD2. Trimming removed 3 bases from V and 2 bases from J; junction bases left unmatched: 2. The CDR3 sequence is 15 residues long. CDR1 and CDR2 from the germline V gene are SGDLS and YYNGEE. The DNA for the CDR3 is TGTGCCAGCAGCGAGGGACTAGCGGGAACCTACGAGCAGTACTTC. As protein: CASSEGLAGTYEQYF.

The chain is built from TRBV12-3 or TRBV12-4 and TRBJ2-5, with TRBD1 identical over 7 bases. The J segment lost 6 bases and the V segment lost 1 base, leaving 5 bases of the junction unmatched. The CDR3 extends over 14 amino acids. DNA for the CDR3: TGTGCCAGCAGTTTAGGAGCGAGGGGGCAGACCCAGTACTTC. Its protein is CASSLGARGQTQYF.

The rearrangement uses TRBV12-3 or TRBV12-4 and TRBJ1-6; 10 bases map to TRBD1. The CDR3 extends over 14 amino acids. V shed 6 bases, J shed 9 bases, and the junction held 5 bases outside the gene matches. Here the CDR3 reads CASSKTGGISPLHF. As DNA, the CDR3 is TGTGCCAGCAGCAAGACAGGGGGCATTTCACCCCTCCACTTT.

This clonotype was seen at least ten times. The CDR3 spells CASSQDTGSYGYTF. In DNA form, the CDR3 reads TGTGCCAGCAGCCAAGATACGGGAAGCTATGGCTACACCTTC. The chain couples TRBV4-2 to TRBJ1-2; no clear D. Germline CDR1 is LGHNA and CDR2 is YNFKEQ. The V end lost 0 bases, the J end lost 4 bases, and 9 bases lay between the germline ends. The CDR3 extends over 14 amino acids.

The chain uses TRBV12-3 or TRBV12-4 and TRBJ2-7; D not resolved. V lost 6 bases to trimming and J lost 0 bases, with 6 bases between them. The CDR3 totals 12 residues. The CDR3 sequence: CASSQISYEQYF. For the CDR3, the DNA is TGTGCCAGCAGCCAAATCTCCTACGAGCAGTACTTC.

This clonotype was detected many times. The chain has TRBV4-3 and TRBJ2-2, with a possible D match to TRBD1 (5 bases). The CDR3 length is 14 residues. With 0 bases removed from V and 9 bases from J, the gap between germline ends came to 11 bases. Germline V gene lookup returns CDR1 LGHNA and CDR2 YSLEER. CDR3 region: CASSQEGRGRELFF. In nucleotides, the CDR3 is TGCGCCAGCAGCCAAGAGGGAAGGGGCCGGGAGCTGTTTTTT.

This clonotype was seen more than once but under ten times. The genes are TRBV6-2 or TRBV6-3 and TRBJ2-1, with D unclear. From germline, CDR1 is MNHEY and CDR2 SVGEGT. V was trimmed by 4 bases and J by 8 bases, leaving 21 bases between them. CDR3 length equals 16 residues. The CDR3, as DNA: TGTGCCAGCAGTTCCGAGGTGCCAGGCCAATCCTATGAGCAGTTCTTC. This codes for CASSSEVPGQSYEQFF.

This clonotype occurred a few times. The V and J genes are TRBV27 and TRBJ1-3; possible D gene TRBD1, 5 bases. This CDR3 comprises 18 residues. Germline lookup yields CDR1 MNHEY and CDR2 SMNVEV (reference sequence). Trimming took 3 bases from V and 1 from J, leaving 19 bases between them. The CDR3 DNA reads as TGTGCCAGCAGTTTCCTACCCCCCAACTCAGGGTCTGGAAACACCATATATTTT. It specifies CASSFLPPNSGSGNTIYF.

This clonotype was recorded many times. The chain carries TRBV28 and TRBJ2-7; TRBD1 matches at 7 bases. This CDR3 comprises 14 residues. J gave up 2 bases and V 5 bases, and 6 bases lay outside the gene matches. CDR1 and CDR2 (germline): MDHEN, SYDVKM. The CDR3 bases are TGTGCCAGCAGTCCCCTAGGACAGGCCTACGAGCAGTACTTC. Its translation is CASSPLGQAYEQYF.

This clonotype was seen ten or more times. The chain has TRBV7-7 and TRBJ2-2; D tentatively reads TRBD1 or TRBD2 (5 bases each). Germline assignment: CDR1 SSHAT and CDR2 FNYEAQ (reference sequence). The germline V and J ends were trimmed by 6 bases and 1 base, with 15 bases remaining between them. The CDR3 has 16 amino acids. The CDR3 loop is CASSLGRSLNTGELFF. In DNA, the CDR3 is TGTGCCAGCAGTTTGGGACGGAGCTTGAACACCGGGGAGCTGTTTTTT.

This clonotype was observed a few times. The rearrangement uses TRBV5-5 and TRBJ2-7, with D unresolved. The V gene's germline CDR1 is SGHKS and CDR2 YYEKEE (reference sequence). V dropped 3 bases and J dropped 3 bases, with 10 bases sitting between them. The CDR3 loop spans 13 amino acids. The CDR3 region has the DNA TGTGCCAGCAGCTCGAGGACGATCTACGAGCAGTACTTC. As protein: CASSSRTIYEQYF.

This clonotype was seen ten or more times. The chain is built from TRBV7-2 and TRBJ2-1, with 10 positions matching TRBD2. The germline CDR1 and CDR2 sequences are SGHTA and FQGNSA. This CDR3 is built from 17 residues. V dropped 1 base and J dropped 2; count of bases not matched to a gene: 5. CDR3 residues: CASSLGASGGTYNEQFF. As DNA, the CDR3 is TGTGCCAGCAGCTTAGGGGCTAGCGGGGGAACCTACAATGAGCAGTTCTTC.

This clonotype came up many times. This chain links TRBV29-1 with TRBJ2-7; D is perhaps TRBD1 or TRBD2 (6 bases each). The germline CDR1 and CDR2 sequences are SQVTM and ANQGSEA. V lost 6 bases to trimming and J lost 1 base, with 10 bases between them. The CDR3 is 12 amino acids. The CDR3 region has the DNA TGCAGCGTCGGGGGCACTTCCTACGAGCAGTACTTC. Translating it yields CSVGGTSYEQYF.

This clonotype came up a few times. The chain joins TRBV6-5 to TRBJ1-1; 9 nucleotides agree with TRBD1. V trimming: 4 bases; J trimming: 4 bases; junction bases outside the gene matches: 16. The CDR3 loop spans 18 amino acids. Germline CDR1 is MNHEY and CDR2 is SVGAGI. The chain's CDR3 is CASSSPRTGVLVSTEAFF. The DNA of the CDR3 is TGTGCCAGCAGTTCACCCCGGACAGGGGTTTTGGTGAGCACTGAAGCTTTCTTT.

The chain uses TRBV20-1 and TRBJ2-1; TRBD2 matches at 10 bases. The ends lost 7 bases at V and 9 bases at J; junction bases unmatched: 6. There are 12 residues in the CDR3. Germline CDR1 is DFQATT and CDR2 is SNEGSKA (reference sequence). The CDR3 DNA follows: TGCAGTGTCAGCGGGAGGGCAGGTGAGCAGTTCTTC. It is translated as CSVSGRAGEQFF.